The 20 T cell receptor beta chains reported below all come from one sample, sequenced in a study of T cell responses to AZD1222 COVID-19 vaccine. The repertoire was sequenced with immunoSEQ multiplex PCR; TCRdb's copy has only in-frame clones and lacks some. The sample comprises around 89,000 clones, around 86% of which are singletons, and roughly a tenth rests with the top ten. Material: peripheral blood, obtained on day 0 of AZD1222 vaccination. The receptors here all came from an adult in good health.

The chain links TRBV5-1 to TRBJ2-7; the D call may be TRBD1 or TRBD2 (5 bases each). With 3 bases removed from V and 9 bases from J, the gap between germline ends came to 19 bases. This CDR3 region has 14 residues. From germline, CDR1 is SGHRS and CDR2 YFSETQ. In nucleotides, the CDR3 is TGCGCCAGCAGCTCGGGACGGACCTACGATGTGCAGTACTTC. It specifies CASSSGRTYDVQYF. The full variable domain, in which reference TRBV5-1 and TRBJ2-7 provide the parts outside the CDR3, is KAGVTQTPRYLIKTRGQQVTLSCSPISGHRSVSWYQQTPGQGLQFLFEYFSETQRNKGNFPGRFSGRQFSNSRSEMNVSTLELGDSALYLCASSSGRTYDVQYFGPGTRLTVT.

The chain recombines TRBV11-2 with TRBJ2-7; D call uncertain. The CDR3 totals 14 residues. Per germline, CDR1 SGHAT and CDR2 FQNNGV. V lost 0 bases and J 3 bases, leaving 9 bases between the germline ends. CDR3 coding DNA: TGTGCCAGCAGCTTAGAAGTTGCCGGCTACGAGCAGTACTTC. Translating it yields CASSLEVAGYEQYF.

The genes are TRBV7-3 and TRBJ1-3, with D uncertain. The CDR3 contains 13 residues. V lost 7 bases, J lost 3 bases, and 10 bases lay in between. The germline CDR1 and CDR2 sequences are SGHTA and FQGTGA. The CDR3 sequence is CASKLGDGNTIYF. CDR3 DNA: TGTGCCAGCAAACTCGGGGATGGAAACACCATATATTTT.

The rearrangement joins TRBV30 to TRBJ2-5; TRBD2 matches 10 bases. The CDR3 extends over 14 amino acids. Trimming removed 7 bases from V and 2 bases from J; junction bases left unmatched: 7. Germline CDR1 reads GTSNPN; CDR2 reads SVGIG (reference sequence). CDR3: CAFTSGNSQETQYF. The CDR3 DNA reads as TGTGCCTTTACTAGCGGGAATTCTCAAGAGACCCAGTACTTC.

The rearrangement uses TRBV7-9 and TRBJ1-2; the D is unclear. The CDR3 runs 12 residues. Germline lookup yields CDR1 SEHNR and CDR2 FQNEAQ (reference sequence). Trimming removed 2 bases from V and 4 bases from J, with 5 bases in between. The CDR3 sequence is CASSLLGYGYTF. For the CDR3, the DNA is TGTGCCAGCAGCTTACTCGGCTATGGCTACACCTTC.

The CDR3 DNA follows: TGTGCCAGCAGCCGAGGACTAGCGGGAGAGGAGCAGTTCTTC. This translates into CASSRGLAGEEQFF. This chain uses TRBV7-8 with TRBJ2-1; TRBD2 agrees at 13 bases. The CDR3 contains 14 residues. Trimming cost V 5 bases and J 10 bases; bases outside gene matches: 5. Germline V gene lookup returns CDR1 SGHVS and CDR2 FQNEAQ.

The genes are TRBV6-5 and TRBJ1-4, with D possibly matching TRBD1 (5 bases). Germline-derived CDR1 and CDR2 are MNHEY and SVGAGI. The CDR3 runs to 11 residues. The CDR3: CVRARGEKLFF. CDR3 DNA sequence: TGTGTCCGGGCGCGGGGGGAAAAACTGTTTTTT.

The chain combines TRBV19 with TRBJ2-5, with no clear D. V was pared by 0 bases and J by 1 base, with 9 bases between. The germline V gene encodes CDR1 LNHDA and CDR2 SQIVND (reference sequence). The CDR3 is 15 residues long. The CDR3 DNA follows: TGTGCCAGTAGTATAGATGCGGCAGGCCAAGAGACCCAGTACTTC. It encodes CASSIDAAGQETQYF.

The chain joins TRBV2 to TRBJ2-7; D is unclear. V shed 6 bases and J shed 3 bases, with 9 bases lying between them. The CDR3 is 12 residues long. Germline CDR1 is SNHLY and CDR2 is FYNNEI. The CDR3 here is CASREHGYEQYF. The CDR3 coding sequence is TGTGCCAGCAGGGAACATGGCTACGAGCAGTACTTC. The whole variable domain, filled in from reference TRBV2 and TRBJ2-7, reads EPEVTQTPSHQVTQMGQEVILRCVPISNHLYFYWYRQILGQKVEFLVSFYNNEISEKSEIFDDQFSVERPDGSNFTLKIRSTKLEDSAMYFCASREHGYEQYFGPGTRLTVT.

The chain links TRBV2 to TRBJ2-7; TRBD2 matches at 9 bases. The CDR3 is made up of 15 amino acids. The ends lost 7 bases at V and 4 bases at J; junction bases unmatched: 11. CDR1 is SNHLY and CDR2 is FYNNEI in the germline V gene. The CDR3 region has the DNA TGTGCCAGCACACTGCTCGGGACTAGCTCGTACGAGCAGTACTTC. This translates into CASTLLGTSSYEQYF.

The J gene is TRBJ2-6, the V gene TRBV18; D gene uncertain. The CDR3 loop spans 17 amino acids. V lost 6 bases and J 0 bases, leaving 15 bases between the germline ends. The germline V gene has CDR1 KGHSH and CDR2 LQKENI. DNA for the CDR3: TGTGCCAGCTCGTACTCATTCGACGGCTCTGGGGCCAACGTCCTGACTTTC. As protein: CASSYSFDGSGANVLTF.

This clone was seen only once. The CDR3 DNA reads TGTGCCAGCAGCAAACAGGGACAGGGGGCGCAGGAGACTGAAGCTTTCTTT. Translating gives CASSKQGQGAQETEAFF. J is TRBJ1-1 and V is TRBV21-1; TRBD1 is the table's D call and was not checked against the DNA. TRBV21-1 is recorded as a pseudogene. The CDR3 has 17 residues.

This clone showed up just once. The chain links TRBV7-9 to TRBJ2-3, with D hard to call. Trimming left V 2 bases short and J 0 bases short, with 6 bases between. CDR3 length: 14 residues. CDR1 is SEHNR, CDR2 FQNEAQ, per germline (reference sequence). The CDR3 DNA sequence: TGTGCCAGCAGCTTACATCAGAGCACAGATACGCAGTATTTT. Amino acids: CASSLHQSTDTQYF.

V usage is TRBV6-6 and J usage is TRBJ2-1, with TRBD1 matching over 7 bases. The CDR3 has 15 amino acids. Germline V gene lookup returns CDR1 MNHNY and CDR2 SVGAGI (reference sequence). V lost 6 bases to trimming and J lost 0 bases; unmatched junction nucleotides: 5. CDR3 amino acids: CASRAGTDSYNEQFF. The CDR3 nucleotides read TGTGCCAGCAGGGCCGGGACAGACTCCTACAATGAGCAGTTCTTC.

The chain combines TRBV18 with TRBJ1-2; no firm D call. V gave up 3 bases and J gave up 5 bases, with 13 bases separating them. The CDR3 is made up of 14 amino acids. Germline CDR1 and CDR2: KGHSH and LQKENI. The CDR3 coding sequence is TGTGCCAGCTCACCCCCCCGACAAGAATATGGCTACACCTTC. Its protein product is CASSPPRQEYGYTF.

The chain employs TRBV7-2 and TRBJ1-5; D is unclear. This CDR3 has 14 residues. Trimming shortened V by 9 bases and J by 7 bases, and 19 bases separated the two germline ends. Germline assignment: CDR1 SGHTA and CDR2 FQGNSA. This CDR3 reads CASATDSTGQPQHF. CDR3 DNA: TGTGCCAGTGCGACGGACTCCACGGGGCAGCCCCAGCATTTT.

V and J are TRBV30 and TRBJ2-5; TRBD1 aligns across 9 bases. The CDR3 has 14 amino acids. CDR1 GTSNPN and CDR2 SVGIG come from the germline V gene (reference sequence). Trimming cost V 2 bases and J 2 bases; bases outside gene matches: 3. The DNA of the CDR3 is TGTGCCTGGAGTCGGACAGGGGCGCAAGAGACCCAGTACTTC. Residues: CAWSRTGAQETQYF.

The V call is TRBV7-8, the J call TRBJ2-3; D might be TRBD1 (6 bases). V lost 4 bases and J lost 3, with 11 bases in between. The germline V gene has CDR1 SGHVS and CDR2 FQNEAQ. This CDR3 is built from 14 residues. CDR3 in DNA: TGTGCCAGCAGCTGGACTGGACAGACAGATACGCAGTATTTT. It yields the protein CASSWTGQTDTQYF.

The V and J genes are TRBV19 and TRBJ2-2; D is possibly TRBD1 or TRBD2 (5 bases each). V was pared by 8 bases and J by 3 bases, with 13 bases between. The CDR3 sequence is 14 residues long. Per the germline V gene, CDR1 is LNHDA and CDR2 is SQIVND (reference sequence). The CDR3 loop reads CASRGRDHTGELFF. Written as DNA, the CDR3 is TGTGCCAGTCGGGGCAGGGATCACACCGGGGAGCTGTTTTTT.

V is TRBV11-2 and J is TRBJ1-5, with 9 bases aligning to TRBD1. V gave up 5 bases and J gave up 7 bases; unmatched junction bases: 9. Germline V CDR1 and CDR2: SGHAT, FQNNGV. This CDR3 comprises 15 residues. Here the CDR3 DNA reads TGTGCCAGCAGCCTCACCGGGACAGGGCACCAGCCCCAGCATTTT. It translates to CASSLTGTGHQPQHF.